This entry describes one T cell receptor beta chain. This entry belongs to a study of blood T cell repertoires in COVID-19. Across the study: Researchers got acute and convalescent COVID-19 samples from the United States, Italy and Spain. The cDNA or gDNA used as material had been derived from T cells, B-cell-depleted T cells, or PBMCs.

Followed longitudinally, the Seattle patients had been enrolled during active infection. Original handling: Estimation of nucleated cell counts relied on the amplification of reference gene primers. Here immunoSEQ multiplex PCR was the method, and the copy in TCRdb shows in-frame clones only, minus some. From that table come the V and J calls and clone size; the DNA was used to work out D and trimming. The sample consists of roughly 180,000 clones, roughly 83% of them appearing once. Input material: peripheral blood. The receptor's source is a woman aged 40 to 50 with COVID-19, enrolled during active disease.

The CDR3 DNA reads TGTGCCAGCAGTTTTAGTGAAGAAGCTTTCTTT. This translates into CASSFSEEAFF. The rearrangement joins TRBV28 to TRBJ1-1; D unclear. V was clipped by 3 bases and J by 8 bases, with 7 bases between them. Per the germline V gene, CDR1 is MDHEN and CDR2 is SYDVKM. The length of the CDR3 is 11 residues.